The 24 T cell receptor beta chains presented below share a single source sample, sequenced in a study of shared clonotypes between healthy human individuals. Only in-frame clones appear in the TCRdb table, and some are missing; sequencing was by immunoSEQ multiplex PCR. The sample carries fewer than 130,000 clones, about 70% recorded once. The sequencing sample was made of memory CD8+ T cells sorted from blood. Subset indicated: CD45RO+ cells pooled with CCR7-negative TemRA cells. The receptor set was obtained from a woman aged 25 to 45 in good health.

As for this clone: This may be a read error: a much more frequent sequence differs by one nucleotide. V gene TRBV27 combines with J gene TRBJ1-5; 12 bases map to TRBD1. Germline V CDR1 and CDR2: MNHEY, SMNVEV (reference sequence). The CDR3 is 16 amino acids. The CDR3 bases are TGTGCCAGCAGTTTAGATGGGACAGGGGGCGGTCAGCTCCAGCATTTT. It specifies CASSLDGTGGGQLQHF.

The chain joins TRBV28 to TRBJ2-7; TRBD2 might be the D (5 bases). Germline CDR1 MDHEN, CDR2 SYDVKM. The CDR3 runs to 13 residues. V was cut by 1 base and J by 4 bases, with 8 bases left in between. The CDR3 here is CASSLLPGYEQYF. The DNA for the CDR3 is TGTGCCAGCAGTTTATTACCGGGATACGAGCAGTACTTC.

There are a few counts of this clone. The rearrangement joins TRBV11-1 to TRBJ1-1; D unclear. The V gene lost 5 bases and the J gene lost 2 bases, with 3 bases spanning the gap. CDR1 and CDR2 (germline): SGHAT, FQDESV (reference sequence). The CDR3 has 11 residues. The CDR3 here is CASSENTEAFF. In nucleotides, the CDR3 is TGTGCCAGCAGCGAAAACACTGAAGCTTTCTTT.

The chain couples TRBV11-2 to TRBJ1-4, with 8 bases identical to TRBD1. The CDR3 contains 16 residues. The trim removed 0 bases at V and 8 bases at J, leaving 8 bases unmatched. The V gene's germline CDR1 is SGHAT and CDR2 FQNNGV. The CDR3 loop is CASSLDPGRGQEKLFF. The CDR3, as DNA: TGTGCCAGCAGCTTAGATCCTGGCAGGGGGCAGGAAAAACTGTTTTTT. Filled out from reference TRBV11-2 and TRBJ1-4, the complete variable domain reads EAGVAQSPRYKIIEKRQSVAFWCNPISGHATLYWYQQILGQGPKLLIQFQNNGVVDDSQLPKDRFSAERLKGVDSTLKIQPAKLEDSAVYLCASSLDPGRGQEKLFFGSGTQLSVL.

Only a few counts were recorded for this clone. The chain employs TRBV19 and TRBJ2-3; 11 nucleotides line up with TRBD2. There are 14 residues in the CDR3. CDR1 is LNHDA and CDR2 is SQIVND in the germline V gene (reference sequence). CDR3 amino acids: CVLGASGRSDTQYF. In DNA form, the CDR3 reads TGTGTCCTAGGGGCTAGCGGGAGGTCAGATACGCAGTATTTT.

This sequence joins TRBV28 and TRBJ2-2, with D hard to call. Germline lookup yields CDR1 MDHEN and CDR2 SYDVKM. Deletions cut 7 bases from V and 4 bases from J, with 13 bases between. CDR3 length: 14 residues. CDR3 DNA sequence: TGTGCCAGCACCACTGTTTTTAGCACCGGGGAGCTGTTTTTT. Translation: CASTTVFSTGELFF.

This chain links TRBV7-8 with TRBJ2-7, with D maybe TRBD2 (6 bases). The germline V gene encodes CDR1 SGHVS and CDR2 FQNEAQ. Trimming cost V 5 bases and J 7 bases, with 18 bases left between them. The CDR3 is made up of 14 amino acids. CDR3 DNA: TGTGCCAGCAGCCCCTGGAGGGCCCATGTTGAGCAGTACTTC. Its translation: CASSPWRAHVEQYF. Combining the CDR3 with reference TRBV7-8 and TRBJ2-7 gives the whole variable domain GAGVSQSPRYKVAKRGQDVALRCDPISGHVSLFWYQQALGQGPEFLTYFQNEAQLDKSGLPSDRFFAERPEGSVSTLKIQRTQQEDSAVYLCASSPWRAHVEQYFGPGTRLTVT.

The chain uses TRBV5-1 and TRBJ2-2, with no clear D. CDR1 SGHRS and CDR2 YFSETQ come from the germline V gene. The CDR3 runs 15 residues. V lost 0 bases, J lost 7 bases, and 13 bases lay in between. CDR3 bases: TGCGCCAGCAGCTTGGCCCTGGCTGGGCACGGGGAGCTGTTTTTT. Translating it yields CASSLALAGHGELFF.

The chain has TRBV7-9 and TRBJ1-1, with D hard to call. V was shortened by 3 bases and J by 3 bases, with 8 bases between the two germline ends. CDR1 is SEHNR and CDR2 is FQNEAQ in the germline V gene (reference sequence). The CDR3 extends over 13 amino acids. The CDR3 DNA reads TGTGCCAGCAGCTTCGCGTTTTACACTGAAGCTTTCTTT. It translates to CASSFAFYTEAFF. Supplemented by reference TRBV7-9 and TRBJ1-1, the full variable domain reads DTGVSQNPRHKITKRGQNVTFRCDPISEHNRLYWYRQTLGQGPEFLTYFQNEAQLEKSRLLSDRFSAERPKGSFSTLEIQRTEQGDSAMYLCASSFAFYTEAFFGQGTRLTVV.

The chain has TRBV5-1 and TRBJ1-1; no firm D call. The V and J ends lost 2 bases and 0 bases respectively, with 8 bases between them. From germline, CDR1 is SGHRS and CDR2 YFSETQ. CDR3 length: 14 residues. The CDR3 DNA sequence: TGCGCCAGCAGCTTCTGGTTTTTGAACACTGAAGCTTTCTTT. As protein: CASSFWFLNTEAFF. Combining the CDR3 with reference TRBV5-1 and TRBJ1-1 gives the whole variable domain KAGVTQTPRYLIKTRGQQVTLSCSPISGHRSVSWYQQTPGQGLQFLFEYFSETQRNKGNFPGRFSGRQFSNSRSEMNVSTLELGDSALYLCASSFWFLNTEAFFGQGTRLTVV.

As to this clone: Other DNA sequences in the same sample also yield this CDR3. The chain carries TRBV5-1 and TRBJ2-1, with 8 nucleotides matching TRBD1. Germline V gene lookup returns CDR1 SGHRS and CDR2 YFSETQ. Trimming removed 5 bases from V and 0 bases from J; junction bases left unmatched: 4. CDR3 length: 15 amino acids. The CDR3: CASSLDRGSYNEQFF. In nucleotides, the CDR3 is TGCGCCAGCAGTTTAGACAGGGGCTCCTACAATGAGCAGTTCTTC.

The genes are TRBV27 and TRBJ2-7; 10 nucleotides align to TRBD1. The CDR3 has 18 amino acids. V trimming: 5 bases; J trimming: 5 bases; junction bases outside the gene matches: 18. Germline values: CDR1 MNHEY, CDR2 SMNVEV (reference sequence). The chain's CDR3 is CASSGKGAWWDRGHEQYF. In DNA form, the CDR3 reads TGTGCCAGCAGTGGGAAGGGGGCGTGGTGGGACAGGGGTCACGAGCAGTACTTC.

This clone was detected only once. The rearrangement joins TRBV10-3 to TRBJ2-5, with D perhaps TRBD1 or TRBD2 (6 bases each). Trimming cost V 0 bases and J 5 bases, with 13 bases left between them. Germline assignment: CDR1 ENHRY and CDR2 SYGVKD. CDR3 length: 15 residues. The CDR3 DNA is TGTGCCATCAGTGAGTCTGGGGGGCCTTTGGAGACCCAGTACTTC. Translation gives CAISESGGPLETQYF.

CDR3 residues: CASSQGGIFRTDYNEQFF. In nucleotides, the CDR3 is TGCGCCAGCAGCCAAGGTGGGATTTTCAGGACAGATTACAATGAGCAGTTCTTC. The chain recombines TRBV4-1 with TRBJ2-1; TRBD1 is a possible D gene (6 bases). The CDR3 covers 18 residues. The germline CDR1 and CDR2 sequences are MGHRA and YSYEKL. The ends were cut back, 1 base at V and 4 bases at J, with 20 bases in the middle.

The gene calls are TRBV15 and TRBJ1-3; unclear D gene. The CDR3 runs 14 residues. Germline loops: CDR1 LNHNV, CDR2 YYDKDF (reference sequence). V dropped 4 bases and J dropped 0 bases, with 7 bases sitting between them. CDR3 DNA sequence: TGTGCCACCAGCAAGTCTGGCTCTGGAAACACCATATATTTT. Amino acids: CATSKSGSGNTIYF.

In this sample, this clone turned up many times. This chain links TRBV25-1 with TRBJ2-3, with unresolved D. Germline V gene sequence: CDR1 MGHDK, CDR2 SYGVNS. V lost 3 bases to trimming and J lost 1 base, with 14 bases between them. The CDR3 is 16 amino acids. CDR3: CASSDSEGQGTDTQYF. The CDR3 nucleotides read TGTGCCAGCAGTGACTCGGAAGGCCAGGGCACAGATACGCAGTATTTT.

V and J are TRBV6-1 and TRBJ2-2, with D uncertain. V was clipped by 6 bases and J by 5 bases, with 4 bases between them. The CDR3 consists of 11 residues. Germline V CDR1 and CDR2: MNHNS, SASEGT. CDR3 bases: TGTGCCAGCAGCTCTACCGGGGAGCTGTTTTTT. Protein: CASSSTGELFF.

This chain uses TRBV5-4 with TRBJ1-1; 12 positions agree with TRBD1. The germline V gene encodes CDR1 SGHNT and CDR2 YYREEE (reference sequence). This CDR3 spans 17 amino acids. The J segment lost 4 bases and the V segment lost 4 bases, leaving 11 bases of the junction unmatched. The CDR3 sequence is CASSGRDRGRRGTEAFF. In DNA, the CDR3 is TGTGCCAGCAGCGGCCGGGACAGGGGGCGTAGGGGCACTGAAGCTTTCTTT.

This clone was counted a few times. This sequence joins TRBV23-1 and TRBJ1-4; D may be TRBD1 (5 bases). Being an ORF, TRBV23-1 has a function that is uncertain. The V end lost 7 bases, the J end lost 6 bases, and 18 bases lay between the germline ends. The CDR3 runs to 15 residues. The CDR3 sequence is CASTIDGAGYEKLFF. For the CDR3, the DNA is TGCGCCAGCACCATCGACGGGGCAGGGTATGAAAAACTGTTTTTT.

The chain uses TRBV10-2 and TRBJ1-5, with D hard to call. This CDR3 is 14 amino acids long. CDR1 and CDR2 from the germline V gene are WSHSY and SAAADI. Trimming left V 6 bases short and J 10 bases short, with 19 bases between. The CDR3 DNA reads as TGCGCCAGCAGCCGAGACATACTTGTATCACCCCAGCATTTT. It yields the protein CASSRDILVSPQHF.

The chain has TRBV5-4 and TRBJ2-3; TRBD1 or TRBD2 may be the D gene (5 bases each). Between the trimmed V and J ends, which lost 4 bases and 4 bases, there was a span of 19 bases. Germline V CDR1 and CDR2: SGHNT, YYREEE (reference sequence). The CDR3 loop spans 16 amino acids. In DNA, the CDR3 is TGTGCCAGCAGCCCGCCCGGGGACGGGCGGGCAGATACGCAGTATTTT. It specifies CASSPPGDGRADTQYF.

The chain combines TRBV28 with TRBJ2-2; no reliable D call. Germline assignment: CDR1 MDHEN and CDR2 SYDVKM. Trimming pared 1 base from V and 2 bases from J, leaving 14 bases between. The CDR3 contains 17 residues. The CDR3 DNA reads as TGTGCCAGCAGTTTATCGCCTAGGTGGCAAAACACCGGGGAGCTGTTTTTT. This encodes CASSLSPRWQNTGELFF.

The genes are TRBV29-1 and TRBJ2-7; 14 bases fit TRBD2. Per the germline V gene, CDR1 is SQVTM and CDR2 is ANQGSEA. V dropped 1 base and J dropped 4; count of bases not matched to a gene: 9. The length of the CDR3 is 17 residues. CDR3 coding DNA: TGCAGCGTTGAAGCTGTGAGACTAGCGGGAGGGCCGTACGAGCAGTACTTC. Protein product: CSVEAVRLAGGPYEQYF.

This clone was detected a few times. This sequence joins TRBV27 and TRBJ2-5; 7 bases map to TRBD1. The CDR3 consists of 13 residues. The V gene's germline CDR1 is MNHEY and CDR2 SMNVEV (reference sequence). Unmatched junction bases numbered 6, after V lost 7 bases and J lost 4 bases. The CDR3 region is CASKRQGAETQYF. The CDR3 DNA reads as TGTGCCAGCAAACGACAGGGTGCAGAGACCCAGTACTTC.